The 12 T cell receptor beta chains presented below share a single source sample, sequenced in a study of shared clonotypes between healthy human individuals. CD45RO-negative, CCR7-selected cells formed the naive CD8 fraction, which excluded terminally differentiated effector memory CD45RA+ cells. Measured with immunoSEQ multiplex PCR; TCRdb has only the in-frame clones, and not every one. The repertoire holds millions of clones, roughly 95% seen once, with about 1.1% in the top ten. Input material: naive CD8+ T cells sorted from blood. The receptors were sampled from a man between 18 and 35 years old in good health.

This clone has only one observation. The chain uses TRBV28 and TRBJ1-4, with D perhaps matching TRBD1 (5 bases). Germline CDR1 and CDR2: MDHEN and SYDVKM. V was cut by 2 bases and J by 5 bases, with 12 bases left in between. The CDR3 loop spans 15 amino acids. CDR3 sequence (DNA): TGTGCCAGCAGTTTAGGCCGGGACCTCAATGAAAAACTGTTTTTT. Translating it yields CASSLGRDLNEKLFF. The complete variable domain, with remaining parts taken from reference TRBV28 and TRBJ1-4, reads DVKVTQSSRYLVKRTGEKVFLECVQDMDHENMFWYRQDPGLGLRLIYFSYDVKMKEKGDIPEGYSVSREKKERFSLILESASTNQTSMYLCASSLGRDLNEKLFFGSGTQLSVL.

This rearrangement joins TRBV10-3 to TRBJ2-2; 7 nucleotides align to TRBD1. The CDR3 spans 16 residues. Germline CDR1 reads ENHRY; CDR2 reads SYGVKD. V shed 3 bases and J 1 base; nucleotides not matched to a gene: 5. CDR3 residues: CAISDPGTENTGELFF. The CDR3 DNA reads as TGTGCCATCAGTGATCCCGGGACAGAGAACACCGGGGAGCTGTTTTTT.

The chain recombines TRBV6-4 with TRBJ2-5; D is unclear. Trimming took off 7 bases at V and 3 bases at J, with 15 bases between the two ends. The germline V gene has CDR1 MRHNA and CDR2 SNTAGT. The CDR3 contains 14 residues. Here the CDR3 reads CASISFWREETQYF. CDR3 sequence (DNA): TGTGCCAGCATAAGTTTCTGGCGAGAAGAGACCCAGTACTTC.

This rearrangement joins TRBV18 to TRBJ2-7, with TRBD1 matching over 8 bases. V lost 4 bases and J lost 4; bases outside the gene matches: 12. Germline assignment: CDR1 KGHSH and CDR2 LQKENI. This CDR3 contains 16 residues. CDR3 nucleotides: TGTGCCAGCTCACTCGGACAGGGCCGCCCGTGGTACGAGCAGTACTTC. Translated, it gives CASSLGQGRPWYEQYF.

The chain links TRBV5-5 to TRBJ2-7, with D possibly matching TRBD1 (6 bases). The V end lost 3 bases, the J end lost 3 bases, and 10 bases lay between the germline ends. Germline CDR1 SGHKS, CDR2 YYEKEE (reference sequence). CDR3 length: 13 amino acids. CDR3 residues: CASSWGPDYEQYF. The CDR3 DNA follows: TGTGCCAGCAGCTGGGGGCCAGACTACGAGCAGTACTTC.

This clone has only one observation. The gene calls are TRBV11-3 and TRBJ2-2; D not certain. The CDR3 sequence is 12 residues long. Between the trimmed V and J ends, which lost 3 bases and 5 bases, there was a span of 4 bases. Germline V gene data show CDR1 as SGHNT and CDR2 as YENEEA. CDR3 residues: CASSFPTGELFF. Written as DNA, the CDR3 is TGTGCCAGCAGCTTTCCGACCGGGGAGCTGTTTTTT.

The chain has TRBV19 and TRBJ1-1, with D possibly matching TRBD1 (5 bases). The germline V and J ends were trimmed by 10 bases and 2 bases, with 14 bases remaining between them. The CDR3 runs 13 residues. Germline lookup yields CDR1 LNHDA and CDR2 SQIVND (reference sequence). CDR3 sequence reads: CAKEGPVNTEAFF. CDR3 in DNA: TGTGCCAAGGAGGGGCCCGTTAACACTGAAGCTTTCTTT. The full variable domain, with the rest looked up from reference TRBV19 and TRBJ1-1, is DGGITQSPKYLFRKEGQNVTLSCEQNLNHDAMYWYRQDPGQGLRLIYYSQIVNDFQKGDIAEGYSVSREKKESFPLTVTSAQKNPTAFYLCAKEGPVNTEAFFGQGTRLTVV.

This chain uses TRBV6-5 with TRBJ2-7; 9 bases line up with TRBD1. The V gene end was trimmed by 2 bases and the J gene end by 5 bases; junction bases not matched to a gene: 4. The CDR3 contains 14 residues. Germline assignment: CDR1 MNHEY and CDR2 SVGAGI. This CDR3 is CASSYLDRGDEQYF. Here the CDR3 DNA reads TGTGCCAGCAGTTACCTTGACAGGGGGGACGAGCAGTACTTC.

CDR3 DNA: TGTGCCAGCAGCGATACCAGGGATTTTCCCCCCAGCTCTGGGGCCAACGTCCTGACTTTC. It translates to CASSDTRDFPPSSGANVLTF. The J gene is TRBJ2-6, the V gene TRBV9, with D perhaps TRBD1 (5 bases). Looked up from germline, CDR1 is SGDLS and CDR2 is YYNGEE. The CDR3 is made up of 20 amino acids. Trimming cost V 3 bases and J 0 bases, with 22 bases left between them.

Only one count was recorded for this clone. Other nucleotide sequences from this sample produce the same CDR3. The gene calls are TRBV5-1 and TRBJ1-1, with D maybe TRBD1 (5 bases). Germline V CDR1 and CDR2: SGHRS, YFSETQ. The length of the CDR3 is 14 residues. V was pared by 2 bases and J by 1 base, with 9 bases between. CDR3 DNA sequence: TGCGCCAGCAGCTTAAGGGGTAGGAACACTGAAGCTTTCTTT. This translates into CASSLRGRNTEAFF.

This chain links TRBV13 with TRBJ2-2; D perhaps matches TRBD1 (5 bases). Per the germline V gene, CDR1 is PRHDT and CDR2 is FYEKMQ (reference sequence). V lost 0 bases and J lost 7, with 9 bases in between. The CDR3 consists of 14 residues. This chain's CDR3 is CASSLGLRGGELFF. The CDR3 nucleotides are TGTGCCAGCAGCTTAGGCCTAAGGGGCGGGGAGCTGTTTTTT.

J is TRBJ2-3 and V is TRBV4-3; D is uncertain. CDR3 length: 14 amino acids. Germline V gives CDR1 LGHNA, CDR2 YSLEER. Trimming removed 2 bases at V and 2 bases at J, with 8 bases between. CDR3 nucleotides: TGCGCCAGCAGCCAATTATTGGACACAGATACGCAGTATTTT. This codes for CASSQLLDTDTQYF.